The T cell receptor beta chain under discussion was sequenced for a study of long-term antiretroviral therapy in people with HIV (dated by TCRdb to about 2022). General notes on the study: The earliest samples were collected about a decade before the 2015 WHO recommendation for immediate ART, when ART was typically delayed until CD4 counts fell. This retrospective serial study examined whether starting ART and sustained HIV suppression were associated with changes in the composition and diversity of the TRB repertoire in peripheral blood. The cohort contributed over 150 cryopreserved PBMC samples from around 30 adults with confirmed HIV infection, collected serially over a mean of about six years (range 1-12). Of the roughly 31 participants with HIV, about a dozen were female. No cross-contamination during QIAcube processing was shown when test extractions of a monoclonal T-cell line were performed alongside about 30 polyclonal samples.

Comment on this clone: What antigen it recognizes has not been identified. One base away there is no much larger clone; base qualities are not given.

The immunoSEQ hsTCRB v3.0 assay was used at survey level resolution to sequence the TRB variable region. The targeted TRB sequencing depth was roughly 35,000-50,000 T-cell genomes per sample. An Illumina MiSeq with a v3 150-cycle kit was used to sequence the pooled TRB libraries. On the study's bioinformatics: Repertoire analysis was performed in R inside a reproducible Nextflow workflow that covered QC, data transformation and analysis. LymphoSeq2, an R package for exploring AIRR-Seq data, was used to implement custom analyses. A few samples yielding fewer than 5000 total TRB sequences were excluded, leaving 188 analyzed HIV repertoires. Among the roughly 190 retained HIV repertoires, fewer than 65 were collected before ART initiation and around 130 after ART initiation. Repertoires were downsampled to 5000 TRB nucleotide sequences, with summary statistics averaged over 100 downsampling iterations. TRB sequences were retained for analysis only if CDR3 regions of at least seven amino acids were present. Diversity was assessed using a clonality score derived from Shannon entropy and using the Gini coefficient. In the repertoire networks, any two of the top 5000 CDR3 amino acid sequences were linked whenever the two sequences differed by an edit distance of one. Antigen specificity groups and MHC restriction were predicted for TRB CDR3 amino acid sequences with GLIPH2. To flag known CMV, EBV, HIV or tissue antigen associations, CDR3 amino acid sequences were matched against VDJdb and McPAS-TCR. Pre-ART, post-ART and control groups were compared with Wilcoxon signed-rank tests and Holm-Bonferroni correction. TCRdb provides this immuneACCESS table in a form limited to in-frame rearrangements. Some clones are lacking; in checked studies, under half of them reflect an unresolved V gene, and why the rest are absent is not known. V and J calls plus clone size are reproduced from that table; the DNA served to infer D and trimming. In this sample the table shows fewer than 30,000 clones, around 80% of which occur a single time. The ten top clones hold roughly 9.8% of the sample.

Inclusion was restricted to participants for whom at least one PBMC sample before ART initiation and at least two post-ART samples were available. Every participant with HIV received treatment in the United States of America. Before DNA extraction, cryopreserved samples containing 1-10 million PBMC were thawed and washed. At the time of the earliest PBMC sample, participants with HIV were aged between about 20 and 55 years. PBMC samples from each participant spanned 1-4 timepoints before ART initiation and 2-8 timepoints after ART initiation, with a median of 7 samples. Serial HIV viral load, CD4+ T-cell count, ART history and demographic data were obtained for every participant. Genomic DNA was extracted from unsorted PBMC with a Qiagen kit on a QIAcube, with processing performed in batches of 12 samples. The CDR3 numbers 12 residues from cysteine through phenylalanine. The only DNA kept is the CDR3, 36 bases in frame from the first base. Trimming removed 2 bases from V and 5 bases from J, leaving 7 bases between the germline ends. Looking up the germline V gene yields CDR1 MGHDK and CDR2 SYGVNS.

The study at large found these results: Because pre-ART samples had limited cell numbers, profiling was done on unsorted PBMC rather than on sorted CD4+ and CD8+ T cells. No data were available on ART adherence, viral resistance or therapy changes, limiting inferences about post-ART repertoire changes. Compared with controls, HIV repertoires had narrower CDR3 length ranges, and the network structure pointed to an antigen-experienced repertoire that shifted only slightly toward naive after ART. At every time point, the repertoire was dominated by expanded TRB clones first identified before ART initiation, although this dominance fluctuated and, in many PLHIV, declined after ART. The samples span the years 2004 to 2017, and the ART regimens used may be less effective than current regimens. A significant increase in TRB diversity was found to be associated with ART initiation, although TRB diversity was observed to remain significantly below that of transplant donor controls even after long-term ART. Limited PBMC availability meant only the TCR beta chain was sequenced, without alpha chain pairing.

The source was unsorted PBMCs, collected 2.8 years after starting antiretroviral therapy. Recombination connected TRBV25-1 to TRBJ2-7, with the identity of the D gene unclear. The clonotype comes from a man between 25 and 39 years old with HIV. The sequence in DNA is TGTGCCAGCAGTGAAGGATGGGACGAGCAGTACTTC. Its translation reads: CASSEGWDEQYF.